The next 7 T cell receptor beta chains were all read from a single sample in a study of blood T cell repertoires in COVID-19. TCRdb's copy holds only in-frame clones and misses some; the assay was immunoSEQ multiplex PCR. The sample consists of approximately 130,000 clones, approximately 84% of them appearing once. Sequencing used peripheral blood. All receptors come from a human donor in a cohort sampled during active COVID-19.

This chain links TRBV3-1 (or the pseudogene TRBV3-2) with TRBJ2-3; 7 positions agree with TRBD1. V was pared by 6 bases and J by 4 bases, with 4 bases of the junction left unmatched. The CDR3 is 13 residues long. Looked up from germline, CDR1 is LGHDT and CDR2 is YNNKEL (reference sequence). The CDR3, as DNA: TGTGCCAGCAGTCCGACAGGGTCAGATACGCAGTATTTT. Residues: CASSPTGSDTQYF.

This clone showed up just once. The CDR3 DNA reads as TGCGCCAGCAGGTTGACCTTGGGGCCGTCTGGGGGCTTCTCCTACGAGCAGTACTTC. As protein: CASRLTLGPSGGFSYEQYF. The V and J genes are TRBV5-1 and TRBJ2-7; maybe TRBD1 (6 bases). This CDR3 is built from 19 residues. Germline lookup yields CDR1 SGHRS and CDR2 YFSETQ. V shed 5 bases and J shed 0 bases, with 27 bases lying between them.

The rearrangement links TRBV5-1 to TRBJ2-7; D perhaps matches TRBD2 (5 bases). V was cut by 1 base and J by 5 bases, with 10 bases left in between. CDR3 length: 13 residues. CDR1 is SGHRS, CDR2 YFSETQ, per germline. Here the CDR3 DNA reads TGCGCCAGCAGCTTGCCCGGGGTCGACGAGCAGTACTTC. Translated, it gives CASSLPGVDEQYF. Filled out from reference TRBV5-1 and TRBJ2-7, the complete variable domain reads KAGVTQTPRYLIKTRGQQVTLSCSPISGHRSVSWYQQTPGQGLQFLFEYFSETQRNKGNFPGRFSGRQFSNSRSEMNVSTLELGDSALYLCASSLPGVDEQYFGPGTRLTVT.

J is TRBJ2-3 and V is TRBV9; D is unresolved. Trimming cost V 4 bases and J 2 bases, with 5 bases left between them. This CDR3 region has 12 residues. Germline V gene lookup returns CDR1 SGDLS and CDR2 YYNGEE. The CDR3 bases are TGTGCCAGCAGCCCGTACACAGATACGCAGTATTTT. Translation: CASSPYTDTQYF.

DNA for the CDR3: TGCGCCAGCAGGACGGGAACTAATGAAAAACTGTTTTTT. Its translation: CASRTGTNEKLFF. V gene TRBV5-1 combines with J gene TRBJ1-4, with D hard to call. The CDR3 is 13 amino acids. V lost 5 bases, J lost 1 base, and 6 bases lay in between. CDR1 and CDR2 (germline): SGHRS, YFSETQ.

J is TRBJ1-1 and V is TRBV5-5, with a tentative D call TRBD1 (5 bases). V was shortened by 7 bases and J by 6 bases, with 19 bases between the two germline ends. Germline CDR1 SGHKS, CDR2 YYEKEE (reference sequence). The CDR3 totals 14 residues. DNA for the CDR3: TGTGCCAGCGGACATCAGGGTGACACGGCTGAAGCTTTCTTT. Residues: CASGHQGDTAEAFF. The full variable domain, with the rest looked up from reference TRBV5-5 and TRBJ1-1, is DAGVTQSPTHLIKTRGQQVTLRCSPISGHKSVSWYQQVLGQGPQFIFQYYEKEERGRGNFPDRFSARQFPNYSSELNVNALLLGDSALYLCASGHQGDTAEAFFGQGTRLTVV.

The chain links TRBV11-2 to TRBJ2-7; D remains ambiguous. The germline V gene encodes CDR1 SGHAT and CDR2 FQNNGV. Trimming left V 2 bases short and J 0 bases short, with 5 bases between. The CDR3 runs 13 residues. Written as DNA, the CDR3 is TGTGCCAGCAGCTTAAGTAGCTCCTACGAGCAGTACTTC. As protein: CASSLSSSYEQYF.